Listed below are T cell receptor beta chains from one sample, sequenced in a study of T cells in Graves' hyperthyroidism and ophthalmopathy. Via MiXCR, TCRdb re-called the multiplex PCR reads, giving one row per CDR3 protein. Counted here are about 740,000 distinct CDR3 sequences, less than 15% occurring once; the ten biggest clones make up roughly 10%. Source material: blood. The origin of the receptors is a woman aged 18-30 years with Graves' hyperthyroidism. CDR3s leave out the opening cysteine and the closing phenylalanine or tryptophan. D genes are given only for firm matches.

TRBV3-1,TRBD1,TRBJ1-3,ASGDRAGGNTIY
TRBV20-1,TRBD1,TRBJ2-7,SARTGTGTYEQY
TRBV19,.,TRBJ1-1,ASIQDTEAF
TRBV28,.,TRBJ1-1,ASSPVGSQAF
TRBV18,.,TRBJ2-2,ASSPQGSWNTGELF
TRBV5-6,.,TRBJ2-2,ASSFGSGMTGELF
TRBV27,.,TRBJ1-1,ASSLVIGGNTEAF
TRBV6-2/TRBV6-3,.,TRBJ1-5,ASKAQTNQPQH
TRBV7-9,TRBD1,TRBJ2-7,ATPPPGTASTYEQY
TRBV24-1,TRBD1,TRBJ1-5,ATSDPGQGGNQPQH
TRBV20-1,.,TRBJ2-1,SARLAEGGDYNGQF
TRBV12-3/TRBV12-4,.,TRBJ2-3,ASSISVDTQY
TRBV28,.,TRBJ2-1,ASLRAGTSNEQF
TRBV29-1,.,TRBJ2-1,SVEGPGNEQF
TRBV10-3,.,TRBJ1-4,ATRTVTSEKLF
TRBV20-1,.,TRBJ1-1,SATVMNTEAF
TRBV5-4,TRBD1,TRBJ1-2,ASSYLTGADSYT
TRBV7-9,TRBD2,TRBJ2-3,ASSPTSGSVDTQY
TRBV5-1,.,TRBJ2-1,AGSPHGDSSYNEQF
TRBV7-8,TRBD1,TRBJ2-7,ASSLGGQGSYEQY
TRBV11-1,.,TRBJ2-1,ASSLKGGSVYNEQF
TRBV11-3,.,TRBJ1-1,ASSLDGRVRSTEAF